One T cell receptor beta chain is described in this entry. As yet, its antigen is unknown. The data derive from a study of T cell responses to AZD1222 COVID-19 vaccine. Points from the study as a whole: Nearly half of spike-specific TCRs reportedly target variant regions that are unmutated in the B.1.351 and B.1.1.7 variants. There were mostly white British donors and more females than males, and clonal diversity was possibly underestimated. Breadth and depth of Spike-specific TCRs rose after two AZD1222 doses.

The CDR3 extends over 16 amino acids. V was shortened by 2 bases and J by 3 bases, with 13 bases between the two germline ends. Per germline, CDR1 LGHNA and CDR2 YSLEER. The repertoire was sequenced with immunoSEQ multiplex PCR; TCRdb's copy has only in-frame clones and lacks some. The table lists 95,000 to 150,000 clones, 88% of them singletons. The source of this sequence is an adult in good health. Specimen: peripheral blood, collected on day 0 of AZD1222 vaccination. This rearrangement joins TRBV4-3 to TRBJ2-2; TRBD2 might be the D (6 bases). The CDR3 loop is CASSQSFRGYTGELFF. CDR3 DNA sequence: TGCGCCAGCAGCCAATCCTTTCGGGGGTACACCGGGGAGCTGTTTTTT.